The present T cell receptor (beta chain) was sequenced within a study of cytomegalovirus exposure and HLA in healthy donors. Study results and limitations: In an earlier analysis, in about 530 donors, most V segments appeared productive either ~90% or ~30% of the time. In vitro work confirmed that three CMV-associated chains recognize CMV antigens. Among TCR beta chains, those listed as cytomegalovirus-associated numbered over 150.

It was with 60 Vbeta and 13 Jbeta primers that the PCR ran. Profiling relied on immunoSEQ multiplex PCR, and the TCRdb table lists in-frame clones only, not all of them. The sample lists around 25,000 clones; approximately 79% were seen once. To note about this clone: Its antigen is still unknown.

Sequences were obtained from PBMCs. The clonotype comes from a male donor in good health and CMV-seronegative.

CDR3 amino acids: CASSLGTENIQYF. The CDR3 bases are TGTGCCAGCAGTTTAGGGACAGAAAACATTCAGTACTTC. The chain has TRBV27 and TRBJ2-4; TRBD1 aligns across 7 bases. Germline V gene lookup returns CDR1 MNHEY and CDR2 SMNVEV (reference sequence). The trim removed 2 bases at V and 5 bases at J, leaving 0 bases unmatched. The CDR3 is 13 amino acids.